These 19 T cell receptor beta chains came from one sample sequenced in a study of Ad26.COV2.S vaccination and SARS-CoV-2 variants (dated by TCRdb to the early 2020s). Read against the paper, the sample's time point label means: individuals recovered from natural SARS-CoV-2 infection. The method behind the library was the immunoSEQ multiplex PCR assay. TCRdb's version of the immuneACCESS table is confined to in-frame rearrangements and falls short of the full clone set. An unresolved V gene accounts for under half of the shortfall where checked; the remainder is of unknown origin. The sample table shows around 350,000 clones, and 92% are seen once. The top ten clonotypes cover around 4.2% of the sample. The sequencing used peripheral blood, collected after recovery from COVID-19. Receptors were obtained from a human donor who had recovered from COVID-19.

The genes are TRBV20-1 and TRBJ2-3; D unclear. Per the germline V gene, CDR1 is DFQATT and CDR2 is SNEGSKA (reference sequence). V was clipped by 5 bases and J by 3 bases, with 3 bases between them. The CDR3 is 10 residues long. The CDR3 sequence: CSALTDTQYF. Written as DNA, the CDR3 is TGCAGTGCTTTAACAGATACGCAGTATTTT.

The chain links TRBV25-1 to TRBJ1-1, with unresolved D. V was cut by 8 bases and J by 0 bases, with 7 bases left in between. CDR1 MGHDK and CDR2 SYGVNS come from the germline V gene. The CDR3 loop spans 12 amino acids. In DNA form, the CDR3 reads TGTGCCAGCTTAGCTATGAACACTGAAGCTTTCTTT. It is translated as CASLAMNTEAFF.

This clone showed up just a few times. The chain employs TRBV4-2 and TRBJ2-7; 11 bases are shared with TRBD2. Germline V gene sequence: CDR1 LGHNA, CDR2 YNFKEQ. This CDR3 comprises 16 residues. V lost 0 bases and J lost 3; bases outside the gene matches: 4. The CDR3 region is CASSQEGTSGSYEQYF. CDR3 sequence (DNA): TGTGCCAGCAGCCAAGAAGGGACTAGCGGTAGCTACGAGCAGTACTTC.

The chain uses TRBV4-1 and TRBJ1-2; D not resolved. CDR1 and CDR2 from the germline V gene are MGHRA and YSYEKL. This CDR3 contains 17 residues. Trimming left V 1 base short and J 2 bases short, with 17 bases between. CDR3 region: CASSQGGFGVPNYGYTF. CDR3 nucleotide sequence: TGCGCCAGCAGCCAAGGGGGTTTCGGGGTACCAAACTATGGCTACACCTTC.

The rearrangement links TRBV29-1 to TRBJ1-4; 7 bases agree with TRBD1. The CDR3 totals 14 residues. The germline V gene encodes CDR1 SQVTM and CDR2 ANQGSEA. J was trimmed by 6 bases and V by 7 bases; bases with no gene match: 11. The CDR3 region is CSARPRGSDEKLFF. Written as DNA, the CDR3 is TGCAGCGCCCGACCCAGGGGGAGTGATGAAAAACTGTTTTTT.

The rearrangement uses TRBV13 and TRBJ2-1, with 11 bases lining up with TRBD1. The germline V gene encodes CDR1 PRHDT and CDR2 FYEKMQ (reference sequence). V lost 5 bases to trimming and J lost 5 bases; unmatched junction nucleotides: 5. The CDR3 consists of 15 residues. CDR3 sequence: CASSRDRGNDNEQFF. The CDR3 DNA sequence: TGTGCCAGCAGCAGGGACAGGGGGAACGACAATGAGCAGTTCTTC.

The chain links TRBV19 to TRBJ2-3; D not certain. Germline lookup yields CDR1 LNHDA and CDR2 SQIVND (reference sequence). V lost 7 bases and J 0 bases, leaving 11 bases between the germline ends. There are 14 residues in the CDR3. CDR3 in DNA: TGTGCCAGTACTACTTGGCCTAGCACAGATACGCAGTATTTT. It encodes CASTTWPSTDTQYF.

The chain has TRBV5-1 and TRBJ2-7; tentatively, D is TRBD1 (5 bases). The germline V and J ends were trimmed by 1 base and 6 bases, with 11 bases remaining between them. From germline, CDR1 is SGHRS and CDR2 YFSETQ. The length of the CDR3 is 13 residues. The CDR3 sequence is CASSLKGPREQYF. The CDR3 nucleotides read TGCGCCAGCAGCTTGAAGGGGCCCCGCGAGCAGTACTTC.

The chain has TRBV4-1 and TRBJ1-2, with D possibly being TRBD1 (5 bases). The CDR3 length is 15 residues. CDR1 and CDR2 (germline): MGHRA, YSYEKL. Trimming left V 2 bases short and J 6 bases short, with 16 bases between. CDR3 region: CASSQPVRERNGYTF. CDR3 in DNA: TGCGCCAGCAGCCAACCTGTCAGGGAGAGGAATGGCTACACCTTC.

This chain connects TRBV7-9 to TRBJ2-1, with TRBD2 matching 8 bases. The CDR3 sequence is 16 residues long. The ends lost 5 bases at V and 4 bases at J; junction bases unmatched: 10. Germline CDR1 SEHNR, CDR2 FQNEAQ (reference sequence). CDR3 nucleotide sequence: TGTGCCAGCAGCATGAGCGGGGGTTCCCTATACAATGAGCAGTTCTTC. This translates into CASSMSGGSLYNEQFF.

V usage is TRBV7-2 and J usage is TRBJ1-1; no clear D. The CDR3 runs to 15 residues. V dropped 1 base and J dropped 1 base, with 10 bases sitting between them. Germline CDR1 is SGHTA and CDR2 is FQGNSA. The DNA of the CDR3 is TGTGCCAGCAGCTTAGGTGGCAGTGAGAACACTGAAGCTTTCTTT. Its translation is CASSLGGSENTEAFF.

This clone has a handful of counts. The gene calls are TRBV7-9 and TRBJ1-3; tentatively, D is TRBD1 (5 bases). V shed 3 bases and J shed 0 bases, with 9 bases lying between them. Germline assignment: CDR1 SEHNR and CDR2 FQNEAQ (reference sequence). The CDR3 runs to 15 residues. The CDR3 spells CASSFSTASGNTIYF. DNA of the CDR3: TGTGCCAGCAGCTTCTCGACAGCCTCTGGAAACACCATATATTTT.

The chain recombines TRBV7-3 with TRBJ2-5; D call uncertain. The V end was cut by 5 bases, the J end by 3 bases, with 10 bases between. Germline V gene sequence: CDR1 SGHTA, CDR2 FQGTGA. This CDR3 spans 13 amino acids. The CDR3 DNA follows: TGTGCCAGCAGCACACAGAGAGAAGAGACCCAGTACTTC. Translation gives CASSTQREETQYF.

The chain couples TRBV12-5 to TRBJ1-2; the D is unclear. V was pared by 5 bases and J by 8 bases, with 21 bases between. The CDR3 loop spans 15 amino acids. The V gene's germline CDR1 is LGHNT and CDR2 FRNRAP. The CDR3 is CASGPSAPDGAGYTF. The CDR3 region has the DNA TGTGCTAGTGGTCCTAGCGCACCCGACGGAGCGGGCTACACCTTC.

This clone was observed once. V and J are TRBV19 and TRBJ1-1, with 7 bases identical to TRBD1. Per germline, CDR1 LNHDA and CDR2 SQIVND (reference sequence). V was pared by 9 bases and J by 11 bases, with 15 bases of the junction left unmatched. The CDR3 sequence is 13 residues long. The CDR3 bases are TGTGCCAGCCACCAGGGGGGGGCCGGGGCGGCTTTCTTT. Amino acid sequence: CASHQGGAGAAFF.

This chain links TRBV29-1 with TRBJ1-4; possibly TRBD1 for D (6 bases). This CDR3 comprises 15 residues. Germline CDR1 SQVTM, CDR2 ANQGSEA. V shed 0 bases and J shed 5 bases, with 13 bases lying between them. This chain's CDR3 is CSVEDGRGPNEKLFF. As DNA, the CDR3 is TGCAGCGTTGAAGATGGCAGGGGACCGAATGAAAAACTGTTTTTT.

The J gene is TRBJ1-4, the V gene TRBV12-3 or TRBV12-4; D not certain. The CDR3 covers 13 residues. Trimming removed 6 bases from V and 6 bases from J, with 11 bases in between. CDR3 sequence: CASSPSPHEKLFF. CDR3 in DNA: TGTGCCAGCAGCCCGTCGCCTCATGAAAAACTGTTTTTT.

The gene calls are TRBV5-4 and TRBJ2-2; 8 bases map to TRBD2. V lost 0 bases and J lost 6; bases outside the gene matches: 4. This CDR3 has 15 residues. Germline V gives CDR1 SGHNT, CDR2 YYREEE (reference sequence). CDR3 coding DNA: TGTGCCAGCAGCTTGGACGGGGGGGCGGCCGGGGAGCTGTTTTTT. This gives the protein CASSLDGGAAGELFF. The full variable domain, its missing parts supplied by reference TRBV5-4 and TRBJ2-2, is ETGVTQSPTHLIKTRGQQVTLRCSSQSGHNTVSWYQQALGQGPQFIFQYYREEENGRGNFPPRFSGLQFPNYSSELNVNALELDDSALYLCASSLDGGAAGELFFGEGSRLTVL.

The chain uses TRBV7-7 and TRBJ2-1; the match to TRBD1 covers 11 bases. J lost 9 bases, V lost 5 bases, and 9 bases had no gene match. Germline V lookup: CDR1 SSHAT, CDR2 FNYEAQ (reference sequence). CDR3 length: 15 amino acids. CDR3 loop: CASSPGQGAVGEQFF. The CDR3 DNA reads as TGTGCCAGCAGCCCAGGACAGGGGGCAGTAGGTGAGCAGTTCTTC.